This T cell receptor (beta chain) was obtained from a study of blood T cell repertoires in COVID-19 (TCRdb year 2020). About the study as a whole: Samples from collaborators originated in the United States, Italy and Spain and spanned both the acute and convalescent phases of COVID-19. The sample metadata nearly always contained a de-identified subject ID, COVID-19 status, age in years and sex. The repertoires were released in a freely available public database meant as a resource for research on the immune response to SARS-CoV-2. Deeply sampled blood TCRbeta repertoires from subjects exposed to, actively infected with, or recovered from COVID-19 were included in the dataset. Where available, HLA class I and class II types were taken from metadata supplied by the sample provider and were not determined by assay-based typing. The samples were drawn from the first 160 participants of the ongoing ImmuneRACE study and from 950 to 1,500 subjects provided by 6 global collaborators. The material from the prospective study consisted of cDNA or gDNA derived from T cells, B-cell-depleted T cells, or PBMCs. Findings and caveats that apply to the study as a whole: How much clinical and demographic metadata was included differed by source and by participant, and the metadata was provided uncurated.

One collaborating source in Seattle enrolled patients while the patients were actively infected and followed the patients over time throughout the course of disease. Whole blood was collected in K2EDTA tubes by collaborating institutions according to the institutions' own protocols. For TCRbeta analysis, collaborator samples were shipped as frozen whole blood, as isolated PBMCs, or as DNA extracted from either sample type. With regard to this clone: No antigen is known for it. Base qualities are not at hand, and no much larger clone is one base apart.

The germline V gene gives CDR1 as MDHEN and CDR2 as SYDVKM. The cysteine opens and the phenylalanine closes a CDR3 of 14 amino acids. CDR3 DNA is the only sequence kept; it has 42 bases, read in frame from the first base. Trimming accounts for 6 bases at V and 4 bases at J, while the number of junction bases matched to no gene is 9. TCRbeta CDR3 regions were amplified from genomic DNA using the immunoSEQ Assay, a bias-controlled multiplex PCR. The paper's data handling went like this. Nucleated cell counts per sample were estimated from amplification of reference gene primers within the assay. To quantify the absolute abundance of each unique TCRbeta CDR3 rearrangement, sequence reads were collapsed and filtered. Productive Simpson clonality was computed per sample as the square root of Simpson's diversity index over productive rearrangements. TCRdb limited this immuneACCESS table to in-frame rearrangements with V and J called. A share of clones is missing; checked studies link under half to unresolved V genes, and the rest is unexplained. The V and J calls and the clone size are those of that table, but D and trimming were determined from the DNA. The sample records about 330,000 clones, 87% of which are singletons. Approximately 10% of the sample comes from the top ten.

The sample taken for sequencing was peripheral blood. The sequence was obtained from a man aged 25 to 40 with COVID-19, enrolled during active disease. The chain is encoded by TRBV28 joined to TRBJ2-7; 7 central bases correspond to TRBD1. The CDR3 region has the sequence CASSATGTQYEQYF. The DNA is as follows: TGTGCCAGCAGCGCGACAGGGACCCAATACGAGCAGTACTTC. Here the CDR3 is joined to the reference TRBV28 and TRBJ2-7 genes, and the full variable domain is: DVKVTQSSRYLVKRTGEKVFLECVQDMDHENMFWYRQDPGLGLRLIYFSYDVKMKEKGDIPEGYSVSREKKERFSLILESASTNQTSMYLCASSATGTQYEQYFGPGTRLTVT.